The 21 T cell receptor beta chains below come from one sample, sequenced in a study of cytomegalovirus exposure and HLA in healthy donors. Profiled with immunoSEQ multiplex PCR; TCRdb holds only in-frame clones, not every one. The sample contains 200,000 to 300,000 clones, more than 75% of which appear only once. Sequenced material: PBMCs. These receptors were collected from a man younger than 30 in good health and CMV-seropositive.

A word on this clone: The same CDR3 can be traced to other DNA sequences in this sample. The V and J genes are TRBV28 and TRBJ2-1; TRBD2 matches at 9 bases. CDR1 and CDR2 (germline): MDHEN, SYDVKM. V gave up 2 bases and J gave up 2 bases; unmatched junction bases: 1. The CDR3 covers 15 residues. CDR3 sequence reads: CASSLGGRAYNEQFF. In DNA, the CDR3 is TGTGCCAGCAGTTTAGGCGGGAGGGCCTACAATGAGCAGTTCTTC.

CDR3 loop: CATSRDTPREQFF. The CDR3 bases are TGTGCCACCAGCAGAGATACTCCTCGGGAGCAGTTCTTC. The chain is built from TRBV15 and TRBJ2-1; no clear D gene. V dropped 0 bases and J dropped 10 bases, with 10 bases sitting between them. CDR1 is LNHNV and CDR2 is YYDKDF in the germline V gene (reference sequence). This CDR3 has 13 residues.

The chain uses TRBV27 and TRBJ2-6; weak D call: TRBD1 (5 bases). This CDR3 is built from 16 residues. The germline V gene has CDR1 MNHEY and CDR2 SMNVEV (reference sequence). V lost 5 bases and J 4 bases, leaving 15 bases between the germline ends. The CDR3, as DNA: TGTGCCAGCAGTCTCGCGGCAGGGTACGGGGCCAACGTCCTGACTTTC. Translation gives CASSLAAGYGANVLTF.

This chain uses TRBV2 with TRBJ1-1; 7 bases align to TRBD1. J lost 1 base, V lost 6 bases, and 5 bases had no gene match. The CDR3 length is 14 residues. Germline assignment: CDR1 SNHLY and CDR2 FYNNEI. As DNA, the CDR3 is TGTGCCAGCAGCCGAAGACAGGGGAACACTGAAGCTTTCTTT. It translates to CASSRRQGNTEAFF.

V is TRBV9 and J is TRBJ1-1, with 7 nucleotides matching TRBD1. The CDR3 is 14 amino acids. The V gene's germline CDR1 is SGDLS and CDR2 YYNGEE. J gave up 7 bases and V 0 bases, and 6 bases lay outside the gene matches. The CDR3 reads CASSVGSGTDEAFF. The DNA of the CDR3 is TGTGCCAGCAGCGTAGGTTCCGGGACAGATGAAGCTTTCTTT. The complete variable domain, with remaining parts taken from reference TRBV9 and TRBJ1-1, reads DSGVTQTPKHLITATGQRVTLRCSPRSGDLSVYWYQQSLDQGLQFLIQYYNGEERAKGNILERFSAQQFPDLHSELNLSSLELGDSALYFCASSVGSGTDEAFFGQGTRLTVV.

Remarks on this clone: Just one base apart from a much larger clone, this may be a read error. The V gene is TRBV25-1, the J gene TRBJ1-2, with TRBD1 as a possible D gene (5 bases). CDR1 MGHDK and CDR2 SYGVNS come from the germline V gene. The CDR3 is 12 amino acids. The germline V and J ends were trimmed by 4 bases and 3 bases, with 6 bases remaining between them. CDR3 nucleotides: TGTGCCAGCAGTGGACAGTACTATGGCTACACCTTC. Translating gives CASSGQYYGYTF.

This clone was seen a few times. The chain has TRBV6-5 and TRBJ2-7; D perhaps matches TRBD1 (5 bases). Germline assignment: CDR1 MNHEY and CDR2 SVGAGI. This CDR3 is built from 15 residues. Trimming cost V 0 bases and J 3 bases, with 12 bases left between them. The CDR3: CASSYSSGSGYEQYF. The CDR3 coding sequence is TGTGCCAGCAGTTACTCGTCAGGGTCAGGCTACGAGCAGTACTTC.

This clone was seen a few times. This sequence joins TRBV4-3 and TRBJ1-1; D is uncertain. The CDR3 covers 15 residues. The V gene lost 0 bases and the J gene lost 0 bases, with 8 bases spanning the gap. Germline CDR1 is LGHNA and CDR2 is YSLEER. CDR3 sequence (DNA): TGCGCCAGCAGCCAAGAACTATCTGTGAACACTGAAGCTTTCTTT. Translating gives CASSQELSVNTEAFF.

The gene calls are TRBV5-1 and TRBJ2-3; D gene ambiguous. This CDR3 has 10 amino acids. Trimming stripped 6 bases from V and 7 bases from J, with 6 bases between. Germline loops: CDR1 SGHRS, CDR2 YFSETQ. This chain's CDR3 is CASMFHTQYF. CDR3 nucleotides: TGCGCCAGCATGTTTCATACGCAGTATTTT.

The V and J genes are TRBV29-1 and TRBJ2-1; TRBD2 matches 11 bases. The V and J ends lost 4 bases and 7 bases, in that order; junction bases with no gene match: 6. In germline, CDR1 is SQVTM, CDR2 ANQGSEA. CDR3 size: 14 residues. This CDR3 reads CSVVTSGIVNEQFF. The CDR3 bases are TGCAGCGTTGTGACTAGCGGGATTGTTAATGAGCAGTTCTTC.

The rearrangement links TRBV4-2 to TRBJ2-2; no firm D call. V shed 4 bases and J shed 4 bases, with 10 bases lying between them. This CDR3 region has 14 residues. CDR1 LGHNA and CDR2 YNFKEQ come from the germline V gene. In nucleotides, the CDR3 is TGTGCCAGCAGCCTCTCTTTCGGCACCGGGGAGCTGTTTTTT. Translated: CASSLSFGTGELFF.

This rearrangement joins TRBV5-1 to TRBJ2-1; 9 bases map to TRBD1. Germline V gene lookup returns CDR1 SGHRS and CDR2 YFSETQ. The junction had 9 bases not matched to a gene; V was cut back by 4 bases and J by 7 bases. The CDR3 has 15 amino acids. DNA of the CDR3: TGCGCCAGCAGCCCCCCCCGGACAGGGGTTAATGAGCAGTTCTTC. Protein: CASSPPRTGVNEQFF.

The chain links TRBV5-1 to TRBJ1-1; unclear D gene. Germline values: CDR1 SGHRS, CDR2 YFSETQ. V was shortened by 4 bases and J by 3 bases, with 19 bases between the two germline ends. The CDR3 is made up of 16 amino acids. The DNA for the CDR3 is TGCGCCAGCAGCGTTAATGGCCCCGGCTCCGACACTGAAGCTTTCTTT. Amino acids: CASSVNGPGSDTEAFF.

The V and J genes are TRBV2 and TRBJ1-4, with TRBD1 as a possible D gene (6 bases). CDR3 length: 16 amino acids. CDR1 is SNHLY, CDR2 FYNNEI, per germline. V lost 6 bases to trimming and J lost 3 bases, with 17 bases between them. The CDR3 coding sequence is TGTGCCAGCAGAGCTAGGGCGGGGGCAGCTAATGAAAAACTGTTTTTT. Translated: CASRARAGAANEKLFF. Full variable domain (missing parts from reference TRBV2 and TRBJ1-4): EPEVTQTPSHQVTQMGQEVILRCVPISNHLYFYWYRQILGQKVEFLVSFYNNEISEKSEIFDDQFSVERPDGSNFTLKIRSTKLEDSAMYFCASRARAGAANEKLFFGSGTQLSVL.

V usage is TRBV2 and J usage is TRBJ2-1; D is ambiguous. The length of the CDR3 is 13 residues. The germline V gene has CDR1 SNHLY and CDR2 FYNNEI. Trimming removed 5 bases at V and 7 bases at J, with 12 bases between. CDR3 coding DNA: TGTGCCAGCAGTTCTGGGATAGGAAATGAGCAGTTCTTC. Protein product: CASSSGIGNEQFF.

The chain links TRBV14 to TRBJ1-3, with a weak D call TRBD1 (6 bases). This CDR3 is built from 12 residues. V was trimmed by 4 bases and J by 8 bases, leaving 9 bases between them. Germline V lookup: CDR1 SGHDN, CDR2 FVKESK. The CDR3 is CASSPQGHTIYF. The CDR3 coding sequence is TGTGCCAGCAGCCCGCAGGGGCACACCATATATTTT.

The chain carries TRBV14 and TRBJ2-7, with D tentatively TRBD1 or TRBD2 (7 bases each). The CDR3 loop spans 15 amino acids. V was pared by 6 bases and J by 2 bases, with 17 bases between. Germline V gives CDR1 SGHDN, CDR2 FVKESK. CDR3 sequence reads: CASRDNRGGPYEQYF. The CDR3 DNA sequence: TGTGCCAGCAGAGACAACAGGGGAGGGCCCTACGAGCAGTACTTC.

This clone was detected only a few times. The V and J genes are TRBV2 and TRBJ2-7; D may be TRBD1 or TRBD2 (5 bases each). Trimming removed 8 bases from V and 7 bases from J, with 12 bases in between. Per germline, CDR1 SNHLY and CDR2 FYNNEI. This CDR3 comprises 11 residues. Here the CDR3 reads CASRLGDEQYF. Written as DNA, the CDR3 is TGTGCCAGCCGGCTGGGGGATGAGCAGTACTTC.

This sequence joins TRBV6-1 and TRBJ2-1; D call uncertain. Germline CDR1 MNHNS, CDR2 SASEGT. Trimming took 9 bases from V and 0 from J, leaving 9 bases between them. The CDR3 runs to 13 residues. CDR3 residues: CASLRSSYNEQFF. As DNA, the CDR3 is TGTGCCAGTCTCAGGAGCTCCTACAATGAGCAGTTCTTC.

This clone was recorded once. CDR3 DNA: TGTGCCACCACTAAACACGGGACAGGGAAAAAGTTTCAGCCCCAGCATTTT. Translating gives CATTKHGTGKKFQPQHF. The genes are TRBV15 and TRBJ1-5; 9 positions agree with TRBD1. J was trimmed by 6 bases and V by 7 bases; bases with no gene match: 16. The CDR3 is 17 residues long. Germline V gene sequence: CDR1 LNHNV, CDR2 YYDKDF (reference sequence).

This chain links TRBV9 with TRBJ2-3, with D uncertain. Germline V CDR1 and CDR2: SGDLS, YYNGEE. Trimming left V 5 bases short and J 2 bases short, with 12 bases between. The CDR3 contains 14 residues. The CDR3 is CASSFGYVTDTQYF. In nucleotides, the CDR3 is TGTGCCAGCAGTTTCGGGTATGTCACAGATACGCAGTATTTT.